The rows below give T cell receptor beta chains drawn from one sample of a study of blood T cell repertoires in COVID-19. Libraries were prepared by immunoSEQ multiplex PCR; TCRdb keeps only in-frame clonotypes and omits some of them. The sample lists around 50,000 clones; 82% were seen once. Material for sequencing was peripheral blood. Receptors were obtained from a man aged 80 or over with COVID-19, enrolled during active disease. Both conserved end residues are part of each CDR3. D genes are given only for firm matches. A clone size is listed for some rows: how often the clone was seen (once, few, many), or a class if it is expanded.

>.|once|TRBJ1-2|TRBV27
CASSLLSAGRGNYGYTF
TGTGCCAGCAGTTTATTATCCGCGGGGCGGGGGAACTATGGCTACACCTTC
>TRBD1|.|TRBJ1-5|TRBV27
CASSPTGGDSNQPQHF
TGTGCCAGCAGTCCCACAGGGGGGGATAGCAATCAGCCCCAGCATTTT
>.|.|TRBJ1-2|TRBV5-5
CASSFWGTSPGINYGYTF
TGTGCCAGCAGCTTTTGGGGTACTTCCCCAGGGATTAACTATGGCTACACCTTC
>TRBD1|few|TRBJ1-1|TRBV28
CASSLNPDRAEAFF
TGTGCCAGCAGTTTAAACCCCGACAGGGCTGAAGCTTTCTTT
>TRBD2|.|TRBJ2-5|TRBV5-1
CASSPGTNQETQYF
TGCGCCAGCAGCCCAGGGACTAACCAAGAGACCCAGTACTTC
>TRBD2|few|TRBJ2-3|TRBV7-3
CASSLRTSGGAQNTQYF
TGTGCCAGCAGCTTACGGACTAGCGGGGGGGCCCAGAATACGCAGTATTTT
>TRBD2|.|TRBJ2-5|TRBV7-3
CASSPGTSGETQYF
TGTGCCAGCAGCCCTGGGACTAGCGGGGAGACCCAGTACTTC
>TRBD2|.|TRBJ2-2|TRBV30
CAWNLAGDTGELFF
TGTGCCTGGAACTTGGCGGGAGACACCGGGGAGCTGTTTTTT
>TRBD2|.|TRBJ2-1|TRBV5-1
CASSPLAGADNEQFF
TGCGCCAGCAGCCCCCTGGCGGGAGCCGACAATGAGCAGTTCTTC
>.|.|TRBJ1-3|TRBV9
CASSVSGNSGNTIYF
TGTGCCAGCAGCGTTTCAGGTAACTCTGGAAACACCATATATTTT
>TRBD2|.|TRBJ2-7|TRBV19
CASSRRERGSYEQYF
TGTGCCAGTAGTCGGCGGGAGCGGGGTTCCTACGAGCAGTACTTC
>.|.|TRBJ1-2|TRBV20-1
CSAREGVGYTF
TGCAGTGCGCGGGAGGGGGTAGGCTACACCTTC
>.|.|TRBJ1-2|TRBV28
CASSQGTGITGGYTF
TGTGCCAGCAGCCAGGGGACCGGGATTACGGGGGGCTACACCTTC
>TRBD1|.|TRBJ2-4|TRBV11-2
CASSLEGQLVANLAKNIQYF
TGTGCCAGCAGCTTAGAGGGACAGTTAGTAGCCAACCTAGCCAAAAACATTCAGTACTTC
>TRBD1|once|TRBJ2-2|TRBV27
CASRPPGQAGLGELFF
TGTGCCAGCAGGCCCCCGGGACAGGCGGGTTTGGGGGAGCTGTTTTTT
>.|few|TRBJ2-1|TRBV7-2
CASSTTGVLSSYNEQFF
TGTGCCAGCAGCACGACCGGGGTCCTTAGCTCCTACAATGAGCAGTTCTTC
>TRBD1|.|TRBJ1-4|TRBV25-1
CASSETGWTEKLFF
TGTGCCAGCAGTGAGACAGGGTGGACTGAAAAACTGTTTTTT
>TRBD1|.|TRBJ1-1|TRBV7-2
CASSPLAQTGGRGNTEAFF
TGTGCCAGCAGCCCCCTAGCACAGACAGGGGGCCGGGGAAACACTGAAGCTTTCTTT
>TRBD2|.|TRBJ2-1|TRBV7-9
CASGRASGRIRNEQFF
TGTGCCAGTGGTCGGGCTAGCGGGAGAATAAGGAATGAGCAGTTCTTC
>TRBD1|.|TRBJ1-5|TRBV5-1
CASSRTGGNQPQHF
TGCGCCAGCAGCCGTACAGGGGGCAATCAGCCCCAGCATTTT
>.|few|TRBJ1-4|TRBV6-5
CASSSQGFSNEKLFF
TGTGCCAGCAGTTCGCAGGGTTTCTCGAACGAAAAACTGTTTTTT
>.|.|TRBJ1-1|TRBV7-9
CASSSQGNAEAFF
TGTGCCAGCAGTTCTCAGGGGAACGCTGAAGCTTTCTTT
>TRBD1|.|TRBJ2-7|TRBV5-1
CASRPRDSSYEQYF
TGCGCCAGCAGGCCCCGGGACAGCTCCTACGAGCAGTACTTC
>TRBD1|.|TRBJ1-2|TRBV3-1/TRBV3-2
CASSQAQGRAGYGYTF
TGTGCCAGCAGCCAAGCACAGGGGAGAGCGGGCTATGGCTACACCTTC
>.|.|TRBJ1-3|TRBV4-3
CASSIDRSFGNTIYF
TGCGCCAGCAGCATCGACCGGAGTTTTGGAAACACCATATATTTT
>TRBD1|.|TRBJ1-1|TRBV4-1
CASSQEYRGTEAFF
TGCGCCAGCAGCCAAGAATACAGGGGCACTGAAGCTTTCTTT
>TRBD2|.|TRBJ2-3|TRBV19
CASSLLAGGRTDTQYF
TGTGCCAGTAGTCTCTTAGCGGGGGGGAGAACAGATACGCAGTATTTT
>.|.|TRBJ2-4|TRBV10-2
CASSGGAQKGAKNIQYF
TGCGCCAGCAGTGGGGGCGCCCAGAAAGGGGCCAAAAACATTCAGTACTTC
>.|.|TRBJ1-1|TRBV11-3
CASSLSRGQSAFF
TGTGCCAGCAGCTTATCCAGGGGCCAGAGTGCTTTCTTT
>TRBD1|.|TRBJ2-5|TRBV19
CASSIGGGLGETQYF
TGTGCCAGTAGTATAGGAGGGGGCTTGGGAGAGACCCAGTACTTC
>TRBD1|few|TRBJ1-2|TRBV15
CATSRDKGQGEYPPSYTF
TGTGCCACCAGCAGAGATAAAGGGCAGGGGGAATACCCGCCGAGCTACACCTTC